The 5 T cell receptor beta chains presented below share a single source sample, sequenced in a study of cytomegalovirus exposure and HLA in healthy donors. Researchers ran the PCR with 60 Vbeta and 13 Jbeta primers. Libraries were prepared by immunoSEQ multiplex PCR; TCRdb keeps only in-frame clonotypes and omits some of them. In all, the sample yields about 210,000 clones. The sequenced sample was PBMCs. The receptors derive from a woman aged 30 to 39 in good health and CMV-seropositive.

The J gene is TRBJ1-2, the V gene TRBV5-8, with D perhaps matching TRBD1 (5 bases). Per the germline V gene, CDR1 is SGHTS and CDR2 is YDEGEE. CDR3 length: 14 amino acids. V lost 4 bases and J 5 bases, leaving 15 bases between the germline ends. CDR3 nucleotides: TGTGCCAGCAGCCAGGTCCGGGGGTATTATGGCTACACCTTC. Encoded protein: CASSQVRGYYGYTF.

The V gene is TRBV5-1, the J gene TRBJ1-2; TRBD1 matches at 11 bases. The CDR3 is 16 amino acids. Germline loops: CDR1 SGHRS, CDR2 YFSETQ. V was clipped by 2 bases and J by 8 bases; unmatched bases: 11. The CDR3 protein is CASSLTPGQGGRGYTF. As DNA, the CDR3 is TGCGCCAGCAGCTTAACACCGGGACAGGGGGGACGGGGCTACACCTTC.

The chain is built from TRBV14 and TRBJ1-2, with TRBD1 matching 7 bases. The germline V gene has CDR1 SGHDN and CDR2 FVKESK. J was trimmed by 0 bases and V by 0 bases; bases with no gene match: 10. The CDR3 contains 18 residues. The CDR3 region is CASSQEENRGRPNYGYTF. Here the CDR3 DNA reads TGTGCCAGCAGCCAAGAGGAAAATAGGGGGCGTCCTAACTATGGCTACACCTTC.

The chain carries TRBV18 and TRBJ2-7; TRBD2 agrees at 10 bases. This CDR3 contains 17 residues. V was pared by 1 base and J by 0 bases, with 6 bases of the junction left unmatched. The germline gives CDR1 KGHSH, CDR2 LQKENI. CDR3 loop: CASSPLAGGVSSYEQYF. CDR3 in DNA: TGTGCCAGCTCACCACTAGCGGGGGGCGTGAGCTCCTACGAGCAGTACTTC.

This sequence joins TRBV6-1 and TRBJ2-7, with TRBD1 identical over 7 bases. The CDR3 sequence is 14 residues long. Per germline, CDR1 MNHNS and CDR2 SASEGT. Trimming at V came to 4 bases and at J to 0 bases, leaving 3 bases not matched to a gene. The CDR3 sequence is CASSAGTDSYEQYF. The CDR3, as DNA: TGTGCCAGCAGTGCCGGGACAGACTCCTACGAGCAGTACTTC.